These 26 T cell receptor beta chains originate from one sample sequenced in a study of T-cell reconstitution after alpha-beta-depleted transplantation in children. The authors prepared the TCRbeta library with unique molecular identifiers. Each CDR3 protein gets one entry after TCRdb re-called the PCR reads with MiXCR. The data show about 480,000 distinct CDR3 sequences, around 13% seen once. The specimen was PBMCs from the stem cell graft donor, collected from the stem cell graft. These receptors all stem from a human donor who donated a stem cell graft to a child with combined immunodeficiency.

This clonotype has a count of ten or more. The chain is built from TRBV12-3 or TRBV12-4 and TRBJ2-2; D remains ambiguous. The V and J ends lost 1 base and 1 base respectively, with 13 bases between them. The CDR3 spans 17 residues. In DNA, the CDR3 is TGTGCCAGCAGTTTAGGTGGGGTTAGTAAGAACACCGGGGAGCTGTTTTTT. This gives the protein CASSLGGVSKNTGELFF.

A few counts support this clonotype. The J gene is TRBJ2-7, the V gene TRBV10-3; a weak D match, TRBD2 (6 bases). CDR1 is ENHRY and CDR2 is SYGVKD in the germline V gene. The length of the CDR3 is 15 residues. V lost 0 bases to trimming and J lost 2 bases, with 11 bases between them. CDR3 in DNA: TGTGCCATCAGTGAGTCGGACGGGAGACCCTACGAGCAGTACTTC. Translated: CAISESDGRPYEQYF.

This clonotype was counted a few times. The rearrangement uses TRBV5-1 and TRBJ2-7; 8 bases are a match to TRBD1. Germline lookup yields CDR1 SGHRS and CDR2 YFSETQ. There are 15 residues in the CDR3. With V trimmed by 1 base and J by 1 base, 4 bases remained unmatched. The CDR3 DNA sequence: TGCGCCAGCAGCTTGAGGACAGGGCTATCCTACGAGCAGTACTTC. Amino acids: CASSLRTGLSYEQYF. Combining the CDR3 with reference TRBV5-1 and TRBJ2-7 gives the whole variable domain KAGVTQTPRYLIKTRGQQVTLSCSPISGHRSVSWYQQTPGQGLQFLFEYFSETQRNKGNFPGRFSGRQFSNSRSEMNVSTLELGDSALYLCASSLRTGLSYEQYFGPGTRLTVT.

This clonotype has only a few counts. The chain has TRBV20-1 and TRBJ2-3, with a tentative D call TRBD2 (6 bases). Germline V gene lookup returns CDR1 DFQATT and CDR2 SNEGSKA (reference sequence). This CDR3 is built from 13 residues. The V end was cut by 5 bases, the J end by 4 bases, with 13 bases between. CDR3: CSAAEPGADTQYF. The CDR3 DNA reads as TGCAGTGCTGCTGAGCCGGGAGCAGATACGCAGTATTTT.

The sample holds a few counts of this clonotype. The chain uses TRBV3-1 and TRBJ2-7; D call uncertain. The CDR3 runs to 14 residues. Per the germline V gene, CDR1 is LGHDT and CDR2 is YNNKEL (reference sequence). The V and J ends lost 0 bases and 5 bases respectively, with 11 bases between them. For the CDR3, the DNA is TGTGCCAGCAGCCAAGAAATGGGATACCACGAGCAGTACTTC. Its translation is CASSQEMGYHEQYF.

CDR3: CATSTRQGWGYEQYF. Here the CDR3 DNA reads TGTGCCACCAGCACCCGACAGGGTTGGGGCTACGAGCAGTACTTC. The chain uses TRBV15 and TRBJ2-7; 7 positions match TRBD1. The ends lost 4 bases at V and 3 bases at J; junction bases unmatched: 9. Germline V CDR1 and CDR2: LNHNV, YYDKDF (reference sequence). The CDR3 runs to 15 residues.

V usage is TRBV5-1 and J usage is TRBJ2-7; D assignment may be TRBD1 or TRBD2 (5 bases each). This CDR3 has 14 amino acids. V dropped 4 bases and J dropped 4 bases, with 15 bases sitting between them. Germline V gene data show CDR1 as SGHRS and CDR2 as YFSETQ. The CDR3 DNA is TGCGCCAGCAGCATAGGGACGGAACCTTACGAGCAGTACTTC. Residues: CASSIGTEPYEQYF.

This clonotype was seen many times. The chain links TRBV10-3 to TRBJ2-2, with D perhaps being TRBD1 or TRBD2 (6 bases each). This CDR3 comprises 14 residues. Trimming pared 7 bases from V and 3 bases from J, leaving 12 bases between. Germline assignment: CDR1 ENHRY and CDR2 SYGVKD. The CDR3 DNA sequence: TGTGCCATCAAGGGGGGCTGGGACACCGGGGAGCTGTTTTTT. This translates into CAIKGGWDTGELFF.

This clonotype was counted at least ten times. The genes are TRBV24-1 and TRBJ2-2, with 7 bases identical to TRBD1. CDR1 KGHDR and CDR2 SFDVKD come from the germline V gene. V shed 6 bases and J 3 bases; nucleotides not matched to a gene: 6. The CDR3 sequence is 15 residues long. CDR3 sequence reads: CATSLGTAHTGELFF. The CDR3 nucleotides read TGTGCCACCAGTTTAGGGACAGCGCACACCGGGGAGCTGTTTTTT.

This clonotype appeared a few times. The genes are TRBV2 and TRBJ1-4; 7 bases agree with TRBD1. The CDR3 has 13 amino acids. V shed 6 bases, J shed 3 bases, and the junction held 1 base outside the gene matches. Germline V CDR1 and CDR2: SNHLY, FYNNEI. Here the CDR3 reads CASRTGPNEKLFF. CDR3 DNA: TGTGCCAGCAGGACAGGGCCTAATGAAAAACTGTTTTTT.

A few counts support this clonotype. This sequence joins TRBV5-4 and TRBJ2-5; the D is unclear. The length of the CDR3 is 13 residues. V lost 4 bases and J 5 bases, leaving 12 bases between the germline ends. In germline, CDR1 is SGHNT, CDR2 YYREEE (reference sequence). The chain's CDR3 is CASSPGFGETQYF. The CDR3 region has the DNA TGTGCCAGCAGCCCCGGCTTCGGGGAGACCCAGTACTTC.

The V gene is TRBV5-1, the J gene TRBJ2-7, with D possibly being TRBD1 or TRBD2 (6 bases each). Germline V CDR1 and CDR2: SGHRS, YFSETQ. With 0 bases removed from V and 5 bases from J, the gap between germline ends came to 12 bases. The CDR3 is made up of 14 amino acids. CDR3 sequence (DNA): TGCGCCAGCAGCTTGGAGGCAGGGGAGGACGAGCAGTACTTC. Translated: CASSLEAGEDEQYF.

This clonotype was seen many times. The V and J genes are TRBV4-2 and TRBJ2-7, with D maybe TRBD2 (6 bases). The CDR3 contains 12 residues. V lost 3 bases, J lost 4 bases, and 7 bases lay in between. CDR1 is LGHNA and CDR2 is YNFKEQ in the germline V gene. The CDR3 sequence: CASSQGGYEQYF. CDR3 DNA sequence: TGTGCCAGCAGCCAGGGGGGATACGAGCAGTACTTC.

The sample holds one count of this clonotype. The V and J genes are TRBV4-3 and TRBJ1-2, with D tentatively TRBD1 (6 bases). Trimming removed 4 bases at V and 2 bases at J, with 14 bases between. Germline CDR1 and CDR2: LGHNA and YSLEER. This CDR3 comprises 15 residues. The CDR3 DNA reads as TGCGCCAGCAGCCGAGCCGGGACACCGAACTATGGCTACACCTTC. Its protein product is CASSRAGTPNYGYTF.

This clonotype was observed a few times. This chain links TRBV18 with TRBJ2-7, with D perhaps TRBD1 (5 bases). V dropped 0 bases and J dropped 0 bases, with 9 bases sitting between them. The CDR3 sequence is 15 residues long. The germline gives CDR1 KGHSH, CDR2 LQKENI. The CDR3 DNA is TGTGCCAGCTCACCACCTTCAGGGCGCTCCTACGAGCAGTACTTC. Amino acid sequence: CASSPPSGRSYEQYF.

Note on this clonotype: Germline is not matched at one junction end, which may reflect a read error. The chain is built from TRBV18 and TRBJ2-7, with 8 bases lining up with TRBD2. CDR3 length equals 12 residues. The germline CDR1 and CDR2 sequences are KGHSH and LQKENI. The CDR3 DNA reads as TGTGCCAGCTCGCTGACTAGCGTCGAGCAGTATTTC. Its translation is CASSLTSVEQYF.

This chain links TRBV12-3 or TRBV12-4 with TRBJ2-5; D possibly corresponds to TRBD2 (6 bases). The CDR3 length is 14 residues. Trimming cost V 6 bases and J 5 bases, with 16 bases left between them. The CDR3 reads CASSLGGAVETQYF. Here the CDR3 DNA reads TGTGCCAGCAGCCTAGGAGGGGCCGTCGAGACCCAGTACTTC.

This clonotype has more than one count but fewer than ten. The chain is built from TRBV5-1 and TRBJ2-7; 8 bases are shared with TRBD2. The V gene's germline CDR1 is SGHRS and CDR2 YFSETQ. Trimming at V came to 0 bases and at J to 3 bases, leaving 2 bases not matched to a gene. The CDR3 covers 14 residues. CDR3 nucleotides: TGCGCCAGCAGCTTGGGGGGACTAGACTACGAGCAGTACTTC. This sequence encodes CASSLGGLDYEQYF.

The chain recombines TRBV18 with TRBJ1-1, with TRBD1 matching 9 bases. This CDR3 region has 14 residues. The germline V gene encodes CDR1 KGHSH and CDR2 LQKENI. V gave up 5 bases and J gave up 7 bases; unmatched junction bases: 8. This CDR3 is CASSSRTGAFEAFF. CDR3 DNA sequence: TGTGCCAGCTCAAGCCGGACAGGGGCCTTTGAAGCTTTCTTT.

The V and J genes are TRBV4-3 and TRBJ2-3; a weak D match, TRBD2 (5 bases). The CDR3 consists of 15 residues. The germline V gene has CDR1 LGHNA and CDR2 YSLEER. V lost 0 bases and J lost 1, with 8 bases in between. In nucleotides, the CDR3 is TGCGCCAGCAGCCAAGACTGGCGGGGCACAGATACGCAGTATTTT. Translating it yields CASSQDWRGTDTQYF.

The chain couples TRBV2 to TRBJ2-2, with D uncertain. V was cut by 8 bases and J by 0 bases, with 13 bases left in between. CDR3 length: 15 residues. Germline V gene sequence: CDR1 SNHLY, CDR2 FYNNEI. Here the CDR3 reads CASPKEDTNTGELFF. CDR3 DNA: TGTGCCAGCCCGAAAGAAGACACGAACACCGGGGAGCTGTTTTTT.

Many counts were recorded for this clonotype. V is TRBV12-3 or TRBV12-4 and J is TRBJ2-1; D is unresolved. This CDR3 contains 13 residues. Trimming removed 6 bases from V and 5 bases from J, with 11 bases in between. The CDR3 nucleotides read TGTGCCAGCAGCCTCCCGGCGGACAATGAGCAGTTCTTC. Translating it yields CASSLPADNEQFF.

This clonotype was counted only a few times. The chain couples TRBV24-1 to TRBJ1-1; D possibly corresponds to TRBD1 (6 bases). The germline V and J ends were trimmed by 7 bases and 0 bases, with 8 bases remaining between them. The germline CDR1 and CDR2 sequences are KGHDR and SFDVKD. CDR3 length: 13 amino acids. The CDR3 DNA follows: TGTGCCACCAGAAGGGGGATGAACACTGAAGCTTTCTTT. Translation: CATRRGMNTEAFF.

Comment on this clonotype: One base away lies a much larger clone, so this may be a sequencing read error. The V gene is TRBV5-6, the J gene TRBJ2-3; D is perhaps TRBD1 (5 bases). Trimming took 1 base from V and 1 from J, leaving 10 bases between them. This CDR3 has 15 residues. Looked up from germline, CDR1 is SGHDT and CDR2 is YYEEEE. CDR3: CASSLWGPGTDTQYF. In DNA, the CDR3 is TGTGCCAGCAGCTTGTGGGGCCCTGGCACAGATACGCAGTATTTT.

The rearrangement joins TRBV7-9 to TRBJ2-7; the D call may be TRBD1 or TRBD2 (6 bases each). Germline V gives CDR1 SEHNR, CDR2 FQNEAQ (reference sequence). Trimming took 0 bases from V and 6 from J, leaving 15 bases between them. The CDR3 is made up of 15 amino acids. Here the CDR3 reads CASSLARTGAREQYF. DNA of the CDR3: TGTGCCAGCAGCTTAGCCCGGACGGGGGCACGCGAGCAGTACTTC.

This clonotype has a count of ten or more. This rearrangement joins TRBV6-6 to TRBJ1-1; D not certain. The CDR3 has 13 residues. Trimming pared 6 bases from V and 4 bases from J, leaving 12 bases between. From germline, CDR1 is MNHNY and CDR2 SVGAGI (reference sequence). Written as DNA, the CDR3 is TGTGCCAGCAGCCTCTCTGAGGCCACTGAAGCTTTCTTT. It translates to CASSLSEATEAFF.